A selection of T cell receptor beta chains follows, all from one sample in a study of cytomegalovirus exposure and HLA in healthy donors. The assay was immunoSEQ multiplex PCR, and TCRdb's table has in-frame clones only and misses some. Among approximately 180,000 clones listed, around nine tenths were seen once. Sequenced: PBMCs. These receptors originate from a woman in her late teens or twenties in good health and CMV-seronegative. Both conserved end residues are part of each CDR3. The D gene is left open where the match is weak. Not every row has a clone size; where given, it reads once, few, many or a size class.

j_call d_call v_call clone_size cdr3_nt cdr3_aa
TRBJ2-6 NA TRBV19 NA TGTGCCAGTAGTATAGACCCCCCCTCGGGGTCTGGGGCCAACGTCCTGACTTTC CASSIDPPSGSGANVLTF
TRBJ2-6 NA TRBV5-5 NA TGTGCCAGCAGCCCAGGATTTCTGGGTGGGGCCAACGTCCTGACTTTC CASSPGFLGGANVLTF
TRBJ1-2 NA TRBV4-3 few TGCGCCAGCAGCCAATCCCGGGCGGGGGGAGGCTATGGCTACACCTTC CASSQSRAGGGYGYTF
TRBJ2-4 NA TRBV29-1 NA TGCAGCGTTGTGGGGGGAGCCAAAAACATTCAGTACTTC CSVVGGAKNIQYF
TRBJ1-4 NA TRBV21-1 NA TGTGCCAGCAGCAATCGGGACGGGAGGGAAGATGAAAAACTGTTTTTT CASSNRDGREDEKLFF
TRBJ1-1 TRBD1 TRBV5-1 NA TGCGCCAGCAGCTTGGCCGGGACAGGGGGCACTGAAGCTTTCTTT CASSLAGTGGTEAFF
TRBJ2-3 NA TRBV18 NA TGTGCCAGCTCACCAGGGCTAGCTCTCGGTACGCAGTATTTT CASSPGLALGTQYF
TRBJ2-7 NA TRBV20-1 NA TGCAGTGCCCCGACCCGGGACGAGCAGTACTTC CSAPTRDEQYF
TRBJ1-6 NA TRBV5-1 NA TGCGCCAGCAGCCCGCGCCGACAGTTTAATTCACCCCTCCACTTT CASSPRRQFNSPLHF
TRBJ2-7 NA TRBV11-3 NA TGTGCCAGCAGCTTAACGCTAGCGCTCCCTGGGAACGAGCAGTACTTC CASSLTLALPGNEQYF
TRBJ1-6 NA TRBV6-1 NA TGTGCCAGCAGTGATCGGGATAATTCACCCCTCCACTTT CASSDRDNSPLHF
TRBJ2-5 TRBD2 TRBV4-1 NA TGCGCCAGCAGCCATACAGCGGGAGGTTCAGAGACCCAGTACTTC CASSHTAGGSETQYF
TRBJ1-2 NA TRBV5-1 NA TGCGCCAGCAGCGGACAGTCTCCCTATGGCTACACCTTC CASSGQSPYGYTF
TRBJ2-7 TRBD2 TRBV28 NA TGTGCCAGCAGTTCCCCCGGGGGGGCCGACCTACGAGGGCAGTACTTC CASSSPGGADLRGQYF
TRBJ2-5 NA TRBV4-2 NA TGTGCCAGCAGCCAAGATTACCCTCCCCGGGAGACCCAGTACTTC CASSQDYPPRETQYF
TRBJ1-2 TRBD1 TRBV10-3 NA TGTGCCATCAGTAGGGGACAGGGAAACTATGGCTACACCTTC CAISRGQGNYGYTF
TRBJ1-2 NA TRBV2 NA TGTGCCAGCAGCGAAATTACAGGGTTTGGCTACACCTTC CASSEITGFGYTF
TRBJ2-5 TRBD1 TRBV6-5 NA TGTGCCAGCAACAGGGGGTACCAAGAGACCCAGTACTTC CASNRGYQETQYF
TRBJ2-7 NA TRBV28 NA TGTGCCAGCAGCGACACTTTTTGGGAGCAGTACTTC CASSDTFWEQYF
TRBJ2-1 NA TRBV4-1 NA TGCGCCAGCAGCCAAGATCTGGAGGATGAGCAGTTCTTC CASSQDLEDEQFF
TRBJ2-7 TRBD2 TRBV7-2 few TGTGCCAGCAGGAGCGGGAGTTCGCCCTACGAGCAGTACTTC CASRSGSSPYEQYF
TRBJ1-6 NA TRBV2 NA TGTGCCCGCCGGGGGGCACAGGGCCAACCCCTCCACTTT CARRGAQGQPLHF
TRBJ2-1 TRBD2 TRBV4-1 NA TGCGCCAGCAGCCAAGATAGCGGGGGTAACAATGAGCAGTTCTTC CASSQDSGGNNEQFF
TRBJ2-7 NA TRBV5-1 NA TGCGCCAGCAGCTTGTCCCGGAACTCTGGACTCTACGAGCAGTACTTC CASSLSRNSGLYEQYF
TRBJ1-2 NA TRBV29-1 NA TGCAGCGTTGACAGGCAGGGCGTTAACTATGGCTACACCTTC CSVDRQGVNYGYTF
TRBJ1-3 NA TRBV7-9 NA TGTGCCAGCAGCTCACGAGGGGGGGCGTTTGGAAACACCATATATTTT CASSSRGGAFGNTIYF
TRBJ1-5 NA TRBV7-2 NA TGTGCCAGCAGCTTAGGGGGGGATGGGAATCAGCCCCAGCATTTT CASSLGGDGNQPQHF
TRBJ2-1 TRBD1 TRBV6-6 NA TGTGCCAGCAGCCCGGGACAGGGGGGGTTCTTC CASSPGQGGFF
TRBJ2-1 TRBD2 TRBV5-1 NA TGCGCCAGCAGCTTAGCGGGGGGGGCGTACAATGAGCAGTTCTTC CASSLAGGAYNEQFF
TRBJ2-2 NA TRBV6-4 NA TGTGCCAGCAGTGAACGCGAGGCCGGGGAGCTGTTTTTT CASSEREAGELFF
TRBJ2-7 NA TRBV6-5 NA TGTGCCAGCAGGATCGGTTACGAGCAGTACTTC CASRIGYEQYF
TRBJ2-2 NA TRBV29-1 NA TGCAGCGTCCCAGGGGACACCGGGGAGCTGTTTTTT CSVPGDTGELFF
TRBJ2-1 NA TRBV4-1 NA TGCGCCAGCAGCCTCCAGGTGGGAGGCAATGAGCAGTTCTTC CASSLQVGGNEQFF
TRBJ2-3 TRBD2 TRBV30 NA TGTGCCTGGAGTGTAGGGGCTAGCGGTACTAGCACAGATACGCAGTATTTT CAWSVGASGTSTDTQYF
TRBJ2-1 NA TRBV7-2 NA TGTGCCAGCAGCTCCCCCCGACTAGGAAGGTATGAGCAGTTCTTC CASSSPRLGRYEQFF
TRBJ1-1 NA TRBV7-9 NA TGTTCCAGCAGCTCTCGGGCGGGCGCTGAAGCTTTCTTT CSSSSRAGAEAFF
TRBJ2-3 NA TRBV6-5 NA TGTGCCAGCAGTTACTCGTATCGGTTAGGCACAGATACGCAGTATTTT CASSYSYRLGTDTQYF
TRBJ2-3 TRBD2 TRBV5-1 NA TGCGCCAGCAGCTTCGGGAGCGGGGGTATATCAGATACGCAGTATTTT CASSFGSGGISDTQYF
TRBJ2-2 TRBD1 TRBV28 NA TGTGCCAGCAGTATCCTCTGGGGGGACAGGGGGCGTCCCGGGGAGCTGTTTTTT CASSILWGDRGRPGELFF
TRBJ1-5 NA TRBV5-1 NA TGCGCCAGCAGCCCAGAGGGGGATAGCAATCAGCCCCAGCATTTT CASSPEGDSNQPQHF
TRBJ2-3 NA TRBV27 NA TGTGCCAGCAGGACGACAGGCACAGATACGCAGTATTTT CASRTTGTDTQYF
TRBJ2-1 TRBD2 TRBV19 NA TGTGCCAGTAGTCCTACTAGCGGAGCTTACAATGAGCAGTTCTTC CASSPTSGAYNEQFF
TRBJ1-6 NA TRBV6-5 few TGTGCCAGCAGTTCGGGGCCGGAGGGTGTTAATTCACCCCTCCACTTT CASSSGPEGVNSPLHF
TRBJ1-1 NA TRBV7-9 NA TGTTCCAGCAGCTACCGGGCAGGGTCTAGGAACACTGAAGCTTTCTTT CSSSYRAGSRNTEAFF
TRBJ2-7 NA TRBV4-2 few TGTGCCAGCAGTTCCCCCACAGGGTACGAGCAGTACTTC CASSSPTGYEQYF
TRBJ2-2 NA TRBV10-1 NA TGCGCCAGCAGTGAGTCGGTTGATAGCGGCACCGGGGAGCTGTTTTTT CASSESVDSGTGELFF
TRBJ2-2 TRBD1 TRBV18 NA TGTGCCAGCTCACCAGCACAGGGGGCCACCGCGGAGCTGTTTTTT CASSPAQGATAELFF
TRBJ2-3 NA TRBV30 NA TGTGCCTGGAGCCTGGGGGGGGCCAGGGATACGCAGTATTTT CAWSLGGARDTQYF
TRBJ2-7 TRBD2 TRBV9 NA TGTGCCAGCAGCGTAAGTGGTAGCGGGGGGGCCTACGAGCAGTACTTC CASSVSGSGGAYEQYF
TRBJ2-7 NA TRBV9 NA TGTGCCAGCAGCGTAGAAAGCAGGGGCGAGCAGTACTTC CASSVESRGEQYF